Listed below are T cell receptor beta chains from one sample, sequenced in a study of spatial heterogeneity in lung cancer. TCRdb reprocessed the 5' RACE reads with MiXCR, giving one entry per CDR3 protein. The data show 45,000 to 55,000 distinct CDR3 sequences, around 5.2% seen once. The starting material was PBMCs, obtained at surgery. These receptors originate from a male donor with early-stage non-small cell lung cancer. The CDR3 runs from the conserved cysteine through the conserved F or W. Each record gives: clone size, D gene, V gene, J gene, CDR3 protein, CDR3 DNA. A D gene is named only where the DNA matches it firmly. The size entry is marked missing in some rows and otherwise reads once, few, many or a size class.

abundance: many; d_gene: -; v_gene: TRBV10-3; j_gene: TRBJ2-5; CDR3aa: CATGLQETQYF; CDR3nt: TGTGCCACGGGACTCCAAGAGACCCAGTACTTC
abundance: many; d_gene: TRBD2; v_gene: TRBV10-2; j_gene: TRBJ2-1; CDR3aa: CASSASGYNEQFF; CDR3nt: TGCGCCAGTTCGGCTAGCGGCTACAATGAGCAGTTCTTC
abundance: -; d_gene: -; v_gene: TRBV3-2; j_gene: TRBJ1-5; CDR3aa: CASHRATGRGQPQHF; CDR3nt: TGTGCCAGTCATAGGGCGACAGGCCGAGGACAGCCCCAGCATTTT
abundance: many; d_gene: TRBD2; v_gene: TRBV4-3; j_gene: TRBJ2-3; CDR3aa: CASSQIAGGNISTDTQYF; CDR3nt: TGCGCCAGCAGCCAAATCGCGGGAGGGAACATTAGCACAGATACGCAGTATTTT
abundance: many; d_gene: TRBD2; v_gene: TRBV14; j_gene: TRBJ2-1; CDR3aa: CASSQEHRGRPSSYNEQFF; CDR3nt: TGTGCCAGCAGCCAAGAGCACCGCGGGAGGCCGAGCTCCTACAATGAGCAGTTCTTC
abundance: many; d_gene: -; v_gene: TRBV27; j_gene: TRBJ2-7; CDR3aa: CASTRMGGSYEQYF; CDR3nt: TGTGCCAGCACGAGGATGGGGGGATCCTACGAGCAGTACTTC
abundance: -; d_gene: TRBD2; v_gene: TRBV7-7; j_gene: TRBJ2-5; CDR3aa: CASSLGGTSGLQETQYF; CDR3nt: TGTGCTAGCAGCTTAGGCGGGACTAGCGGTTTACAAGAGACCCAGTACTTC
abundance: many; d_gene: -; v_gene: TRBV29-1; j_gene: TRBJ2-3; CDR3aa: CSALVARVTDTQYF; CDR3nt: TGCAGCGCCTTGGTGGCGAGAGTCACAGATACGCAGTATTTT
abundance: few; d_gene: -; v_gene: TRBV7-2; j_gene: TRBJ1-1; CDR3aa: CAMGNLNTEAFF; CDR3nt: TGTGCCATGGGAAATCTTAACACTGAAGCTTTCTTT
abundance: many; d_gene: -; v_gene: TRBV5-1; j_gene: TRBJ2-6; CDR3aa: CASTTGAGANVLTF; CDR3nt: TGCGCCAGCACCACGGGGGCTGGGGCCAACGTCCTGACTTTC
abundance: -; d_gene: -; v_gene: TRBV19; j_gene: TRBJ2-1; CDR3aa: CASSIVGLVSYNEQFF; CDR3nt: TGTGCCAGTAGTATAGTCGGGCTAGTTTCCTACAATGAGCAGTTCTTC
abundance: many; d_gene: TRBD2; v_gene: TRBV20-1; j_gene: TRBJ2-5; CDR3aa: CSAPSRWLAGGPVQETQYF; CDR3nt: TGCAGTGCTCCCTCCCGCTGGCTAGCGGGAGGGCCCGTCCAAGAGACCCAGTACTTC
abundance: many; d_gene: -; v_gene: TRBV19; j_gene: TRBJ2-1; CDR3aa: CASSGASSYNEQFF; CDR3nt: TGTGCCAGTAGTGGAGCGAGCTCCTACAATGAGCAGTTCTTC
abundance: few; d_gene: -; v_gene: TRBV27; j_gene: TRBJ2-7; CDR3aa: CASSLTRGYEQYF; CDR3nt: TGTGCCAGCAGTTTAACTCGGGGCTACGAGCAGTACTTC
abundance: many; d_gene: TRBD2; v_gene: TRBV5-4; j_gene: TRBJ2-1; CDR3aa: CASSPERGGRNYNEQFF; CDR3nt: TGTGCCAGCAGCCCGGAGAGGGGCGGGAGGAATTACAATGAGCAGTTCTTC
abundance: many; d_gene: TRBD2; v_gene: TRBV6-5; j_gene: TRBJ2-7; CDR3aa: CASSYYGLAGGEQYF; CDR3nt: TGTGCCAGCAGTTACTACGGTCTAGCGGGAGGAGAGCAGTACTTC
abundance: many; d_gene: -; v_gene: TRBV7-9; j_gene: TRBJ1-1; CDR3aa: CASSLEQGTEAFF; CDR3nt: TGTGCCAGCAGCTTAGAGCAGGGCACTGAAGCTTTCTTT
abundance: many; d_gene: -; v_gene: TRBV3-2; j_gene: TRBJ2-1; CDR3aa: CASRLWGRDSNEQFF; CDR3nt: TGTGCCAGCAGACTCTGGGGCAGGGATAGCAATGAGCAGTTCTTC
abundance: many; d_gene: -; v_gene: TRBV20-1; j_gene: TRBJ2-3; CDR3aa: CSARDGRGPDTQYF; CDR3nt: TGCAGTGCTAGAGATGGGCGGGGCCCAGATACGCAGTATTTT
abundance: -; d_gene: TRBD1; v_gene: TRBV20-1; j_gene: TRBJ2-7; CDR3aa: CSASGQGDNEQYF; CDR3nt: TGCAGTGCCTCGGGACAGGGGGATAACGAGCAGTACTTC
abundance: many; d_gene: -; v_gene: TRBV7-2; j_gene: TRBJ1-1; CDR3aa: CASRLKGGTEAFF; CDR3nt: TGTGCCAGCAGGTTAAAAGGAGGGACTGAAGCTTTCTTT
abundance: many; d_gene: -; v_gene: TRBV7-9; j_gene: TRBJ1-1; CDR3aa: CASSLPTGGADAEAFF; CDR3nt: TGTGCCAGCAGCTTACCCACGGGGGGGGCGGACGCTGAAGCTTTCTTT
abundance: few; d_gene: TRBD1; v_gene: TRBV4-3; j_gene: TRBJ2-7; CDR3aa: CASSHLSGTGGEQYF; CDR3nt: TGCGCCAGCAGCCACTTGTCCGGGACAGGAGGCGAGCAGTACTTC
abundance: many; d_gene: -; v_gene: TRBV28; j_gene: TRBJ1-2; CDR3aa: CASSPLVGGRYPEHTF; CDR3nt: TGTGCCAGCAGTCCCCTCGTGGGAGGTAGATACCCGGAGCACACCTTC
abundance: many; d_gene: -; v_gene: TRBV20-1; j_gene: TRBJ2-5; CDR3aa: CSATKEPAQYF; CDR3nt: TGCAGTGCCACAAAAGAGCCGGCCCAGTACTTC
abundance: many; d_gene: -; v_gene: TRBV4-1; j_gene: TRBJ1-1; CDR3aa: CASSQAGTSSEAFF; CDR3nt: TGCGCCAGCAGCCAAGCCGGGACATCCAGTGAAGCTTTCTTT
abundance: many; d_gene: -; v_gene: TRBV20-1; j_gene: TRBJ2-3; CDR3aa: CSVEVPDLSTDTQYF; CDR3nt: TGCAGTGTTGAGGTCCCCGACCTAAGCACAGATACGCAGTATTTT
abundance: many; d_gene: TRBD1; v_gene: TRBV29-1; j_gene: TRBJ1-2; CDR3aa: CSVGGTGLRGYTF; CDR3nt: TGCAGCGTTGGGGGGACAGGGTTGCGAGGCTACACCTTC
abundance: many; d_gene: TRBD1; v_gene: TRBV9; j_gene: TRBJ2-5; CDR3aa: CASSGADRRDSRTQYF; CDR3nt: TGTGCCAGCAGCGGGGCGGACAGGCGCGACTCGCGGACCCAGTACTTC
abundance: many; d_gene: -; v_gene: TRBV5-4; j_gene: TRBJ2-7; CDR3aa: CASSPPGRGLYEQYF; CDR3nt: TGTGCCAGCAGTCCTCCGGGGCGGGGGCTCTACGAGCAGTACTTC
abundance: few; d_gene: -; v_gene: TRBV5-5; j_gene: TRBJ2-3; CDR3aa: CASSTGVNTDTQYF; CDR3nt: TGTGCCAGCAGCACCGGGGTTAACACAGATACGCAGTATTTT
abundance: many; d_gene: TRBD2; v_gene: TRBV28; j_gene: TRBJ2-3; CDR3aa: CASSLSGHSGRGRDTQYF; CDR3nt: TGTGCCAGCAGTCTATCTGGGCATAGCGGGAGAGGGCGGGATACGCAGTATTTT
abundance: many; d_gene: TRBD2; v_gene: TRBV5-4; j_gene: TRBJ2-7; CDR3aa: CASSLARERGDEQYF; CDR3nt: TGTGCCAGCAGCTTGGCGCGGGAGCGTGGGGACGAGCAGTACTTC
abundance: -; d_gene: TRBD2; v_gene: TRBV11-2; j_gene: TRBJ2-7; CDR3aa: CASSLAPTSASYEQYF; CDR3nt: TGTGCCAGCAGCTTAGCTCCTACTAGCGCCTCCTACGAGCAGTACTTC
abundance: few; d_gene: -; v_gene: TRBV20-1; j_gene: TRBJ2-1; CDR3aa: CSARGEPPYNEQFF; CDR3nt: TGCAGTGCTAGAGGGGAGCCGCCCTACAATGAGCAGTTCTTC
abundance: many; d_gene: -; v_gene: TRBV5-1; j_gene: TRBJ2-3; CDR3aa: CASSYGSRAGTDTQYF; CDR3nt: TGCGCCAGCAGCTACGGTTCCAGGGCGGGGACAGATACGCAGTATTTT
abundance: many; d_gene: -; v_gene: TRBV29-1; j_gene: TRBJ1-2; CDR3aa: CSVGFREDYGYTF; CDR3nt: TGCAGCGTTGGGTTTAGGGAAGACTATGGCTACACCTTC
abundance: many; d_gene: -; v_gene: TRBV4-1; j_gene: TRBJ1-5; CDR3aa: CASSQSGGNQPQHF; CDR3nt: TGCGCCAGCAGCCAATCCGGGGGGAATCAGCCCCAGCATTTT
abundance: many; d_gene: TRBD2; v_gene: TRBV19; j_gene: TRBJ2-1; CDR3aa: CASWTSGRASNEQFF; CDR3nt: TGTGCCAGCTGGACTAGCGGGAGGGCCTCGAATGAGCAGTTCTTC
abundance: many; d_gene: TRBD1; v_gene: TRBV10-3; j_gene: TRBJ2-5; CDR3aa: CAISSAGQGAGETQYF; CDR3nt: TGTGCCATCAGTTCCGCGGGACAGGGGGCCGGAGAGACCCAGTACTTC
abundance: many; d_gene: TRBD1; v_gene: TRBV16; j_gene: TRBJ2-1; CDR3aa: CASSQLRGRYNEQFF; CDR3nt: TGTGCCAGCAGCCAATTGAGGGGGCGATACAATGAGCAGTTCTTC
abundance: many; d_gene: -; v_gene: TRBV24-1; j_gene: TRBJ1-4; CDR3aa: CATSGGPNEKLFF; CDR3nt: TGTGCCACCAGTGGGGGACCTAATGAAAAACTGTTTTTT
abundance: many; d_gene: -; v_gene: TRBV20-1; j_gene: TRBJ1-5; CDR3aa: CSAQFSNQPQHF; CDR3nt: TGCAGTGCACAGTTCAGCAATCAGCCCCAGCATTTT
abundance: many; d_gene: TRBD1; v_gene: TRBV29-1; j_gene: TRBJ1-3; CDR3aa: CSVEAGGYSGNTIYF; CDR3nt: TGCAGCGTTGAGGCAGGGGGTTACTCTGGAAACACCATATATTTT
abundance: many; d_gene: -; v_gene: TRBV14; j_gene: TRBJ2-3; CDR3aa: CASSQGTRGTQYF; CDR3nt: TGTGCCAGCAGCCAAGGAACACGGGGTACGCAGTATTTT
abundance: many; d_gene: -; v_gene: TRBV20-1; j_gene: TRBJ2-1; CDR3aa: CSARKGNEQFF; CDR3nt: TGCAGTGCCCGAAAGGGGAATGAGCAGTTCTTC
abundance: many; d_gene: -; v_gene: TRBV9; j_gene: TRBJ2-5; CDR3aa: CASSVAAAPEETQYF; CDR3nt: TGTGCCAGCAGCGTAGCGGCAGCGCCTGAAGAGACCCAGTACTTC
abundance: many; d_gene: -; v_gene: TRBV27; j_gene: TRBJ2-2; CDR3aa: CASSLARFTGELFF; CDR3nt: TGTGCCAGCAGTTTAGCGAGGTTCACCGGGGAGCTGTTTTTT
abundance: many; d_gene: -; v_gene: TRBV7-9; j_gene: TRBJ1-3; CDR3aa: CASRAESSGNTIYF; CDR3nt: TGTGCCAGCCGAGCGGAGAGCTCTGGAAACACCATATATTTT
abundance: many; d_gene: TRBD1; v_gene: TRBV9; j_gene: TRBJ2-2; CDR3aa: CASSVKQGQTGELFF; CDR3nt: TGTGCCAGCAGCGTGAAACAGGGGCAGACCGGGGAGCTGTTTTTT
abundance: many; d_gene: -; v_gene: TRBV24-1; j_gene: TRBJ1-5; CDR3aa: CATSSGNSNQPQHF; CDR3nt: TGTGCCACCAGTTCGGGGAATAGCAATCAGCCCCAGCATTTT
abundance: many; d_gene: TRBD1; v_gene: TRBV5-1; j_gene: TRBJ2-7; CDR3aa: CASSRDRLDYEQYF; CDR3nt: TGCGCCAGCAGCCGGGACAGGCTAGACTACGAGCAGTACTTC
abundance: -; d_gene: TRBD2; v_gene: TRBV19; j_gene: TRBJ2-7; CDR3aa: CASSSGRFYEQYF; CDR3nt: TGTGCCAGTAGTAGCGGGAGGTTCTACGAGCAGTACTTC
abundance: -; d_gene: TRBD1; v_gene: TRBV24-1; j_gene: TRBJ1-2; CDR3aa: CATSEPTGQNYGYTF; CDR3nt: TGTGCCACCAGTGAGCCTACGGGACAGAACTATGGCTACACCTTC
abundance: -; d_gene: -; v_gene: TRBV20-1; j_gene: TRBJ1-3; CDR3aa: CSAQKSSGNTIYF; CDR3nt: TGCAGTGCCCAGAAAAGCTCTGGAAACACCATATATTTT
abundance: many; d_gene: TRBD2; v_gene: TRBV12-3/TRBV12-4; j_gene: TRBJ2-1; CDR3aa: CASSFWIAGTTNEQFF; CDR3nt: TGTGCCAGCAGTTTTTGGATAGCGGGAACAACGAATGAGCAGTTCTTC
abundance: many; d_gene: -; v_gene: TRBV6-5; j_gene: TRBJ2-1; CDR3aa: CASSYSRTPYNEQFF; CDR3nt: TGTGCCAGCAGTTACTCAAGGACTCCCTACAATGAGCAGTTCTTC
abundance: many; d_gene: -; v_gene: TRBV29-1; j_gene: TRBJ2-1; CDR3aa: CSVERQYNEQFF; CDR3nt: TGCAGCGTTGAAAGGCAGTACAATGAGCAGTTCTTC
abundance: many; d_gene: TRBD2; v_gene: TRBV2; j_gene: TRBJ2-3; CDR3aa: CASSSGTSGTTDTQYF; CDR3nt: TGTGCCAGCAGTTCCGGGACTAGCGGGACCACAGATACGCAGTATTTT
abundance: many; d_gene: -; v_gene: TRBV11-1; j_gene: TRBJ2-1; CDR3aa: CASSLSTATHNEQFF; CDR3nt: TGTGCCAGCAGCTTAAGCACAGCCACTCACAATGAGCAGTTCTTC